A single TCR beta chain is shown here with its context. This record comes from a study of blood T cell repertoires in COVID-19. V lost 3 bases and J lost 1; bases outside the gene matches: 8. The germline V gene encodes CDR1 SGHNT and CDR2 YYREEE (reference sequence). The CDR3 consists of 17 residues. Method: immunoSEQ multiplex PCR; TCRdb's copy keeps in-frame clones and lacks some. The sample records about 240,000 clones, around 87% being singletons. The specimen sequenced was peripheral blood. The chain joins TRBV5-4 to TRBJ1-3; 9 bases agree with TRBD1. This receptor was obtained from a woman under 40 who had recovered from COVID-19. The CDR3 sequence: CASSYNRGQGSGNTIYF. CDR3 bases: TGTGCCAGCAGCTACAACAGGGGGCAGGGTTCTGGAAACACCATATATTTT.